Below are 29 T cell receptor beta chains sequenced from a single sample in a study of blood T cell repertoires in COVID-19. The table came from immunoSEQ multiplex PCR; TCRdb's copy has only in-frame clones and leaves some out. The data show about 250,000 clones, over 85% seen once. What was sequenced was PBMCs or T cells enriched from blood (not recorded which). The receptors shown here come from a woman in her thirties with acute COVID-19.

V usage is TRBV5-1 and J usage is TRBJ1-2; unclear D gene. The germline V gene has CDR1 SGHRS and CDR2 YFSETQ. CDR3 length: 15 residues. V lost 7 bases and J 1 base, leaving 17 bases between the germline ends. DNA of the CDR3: TGCGCCAGCGCATTGACCGACAAACTTAACTATGGCTACACCTTC. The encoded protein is CASALTDKLNYGYTF.

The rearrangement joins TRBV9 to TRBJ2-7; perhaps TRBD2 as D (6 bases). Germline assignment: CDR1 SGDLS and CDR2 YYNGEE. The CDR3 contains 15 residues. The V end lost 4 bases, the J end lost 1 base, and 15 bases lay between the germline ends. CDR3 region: CASSPGGGFSYEQYF. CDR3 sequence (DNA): TGTGCCAGCAGCCCTGGAGGAGGGTTTTCCTACGAGCAGTACTTC.

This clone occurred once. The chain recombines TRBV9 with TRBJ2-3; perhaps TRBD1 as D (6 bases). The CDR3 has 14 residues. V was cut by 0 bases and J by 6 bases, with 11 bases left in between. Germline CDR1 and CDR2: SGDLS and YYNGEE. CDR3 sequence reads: CASSVGGRQDTQYF. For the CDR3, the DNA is TGTGCCAGCAGCGTAGGGGGGCGTCAGGATACGCAGTATTTT. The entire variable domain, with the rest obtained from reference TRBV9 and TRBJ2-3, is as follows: DSGVTQTPKHLITATGQRVTLRCSPRSGDLSVYWYQQSLDQGLQFLIQYYNGEERAKGNILERFSAQQFPDLHSELNLSSLELGDSALYFCASSVGGRQDTQYFGPGTRLTVL.

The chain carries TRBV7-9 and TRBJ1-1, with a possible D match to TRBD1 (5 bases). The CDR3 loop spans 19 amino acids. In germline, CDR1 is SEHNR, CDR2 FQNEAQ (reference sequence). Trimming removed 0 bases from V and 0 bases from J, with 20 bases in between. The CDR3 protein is CASSLAFGWNRNMNTEAFF. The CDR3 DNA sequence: TGTGCCAGCAGCTTAGCGTTTGGGTGGAACAGGAATATGAACACTGAAGCTTTCTTT.

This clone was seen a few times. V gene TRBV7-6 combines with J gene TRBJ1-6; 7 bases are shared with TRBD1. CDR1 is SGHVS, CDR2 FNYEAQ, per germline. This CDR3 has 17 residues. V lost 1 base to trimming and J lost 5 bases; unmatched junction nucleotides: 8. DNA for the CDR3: TGTGCCAGCAGCTTAGGGGCAAGGGGGCCCGATAATTCACCCCTCCACTTT. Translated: CASSLGARGPDNSPLHF.

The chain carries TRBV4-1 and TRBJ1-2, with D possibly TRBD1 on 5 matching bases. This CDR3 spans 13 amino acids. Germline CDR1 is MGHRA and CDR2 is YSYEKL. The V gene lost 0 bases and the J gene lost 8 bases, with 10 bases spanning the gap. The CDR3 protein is CASSQDREGGYTF. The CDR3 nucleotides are TGCGCCAGCAGCCAAGATAGGGAGGGGGGCTACACCTTC.

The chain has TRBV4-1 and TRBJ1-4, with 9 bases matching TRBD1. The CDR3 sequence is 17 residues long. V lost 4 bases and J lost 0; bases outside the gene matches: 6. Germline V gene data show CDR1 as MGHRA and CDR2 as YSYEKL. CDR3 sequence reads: CASSRDRGYATNEKLFF. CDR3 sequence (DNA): TGCGCCAGCAGCCGAGACAGGGGGTATGCAACTAATGAAAAACTGTTTTTT.

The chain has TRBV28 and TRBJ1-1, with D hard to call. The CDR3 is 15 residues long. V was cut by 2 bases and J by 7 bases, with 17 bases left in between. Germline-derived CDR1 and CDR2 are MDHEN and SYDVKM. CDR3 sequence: CASSLGGFGSGEAFF. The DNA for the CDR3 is TGTGCCAGCAGTTTAGGAGGGTTTGGGTCGGGTGAAGCTTTCTTT.

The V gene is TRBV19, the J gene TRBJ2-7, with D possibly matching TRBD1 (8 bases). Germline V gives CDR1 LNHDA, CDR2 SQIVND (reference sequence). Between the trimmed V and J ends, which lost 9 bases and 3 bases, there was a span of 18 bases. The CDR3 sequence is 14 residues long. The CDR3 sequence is CASEGQGGDYEQYF. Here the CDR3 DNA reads TGTGCCAGCGAAGGACAGGGAGGGGACTACGAGCAGTACTTC.

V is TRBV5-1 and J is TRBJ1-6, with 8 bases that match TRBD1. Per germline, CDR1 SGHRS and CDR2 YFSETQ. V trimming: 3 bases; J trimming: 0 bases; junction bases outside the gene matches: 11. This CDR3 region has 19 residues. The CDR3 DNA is TGCGCCAGCAGCTCGAGGGGGACAGGCGTTTACTCCTATAATTCACCCCTCCACTTT. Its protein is CASSSRGTGVYSYNSPLHF.

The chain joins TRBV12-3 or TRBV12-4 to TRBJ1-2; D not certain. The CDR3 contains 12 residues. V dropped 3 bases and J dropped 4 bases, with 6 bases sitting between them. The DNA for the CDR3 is TGTGCCAGCAGTTTTGCAGGCTATGGCTACACCTTC. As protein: CASSFAGYGYTF.

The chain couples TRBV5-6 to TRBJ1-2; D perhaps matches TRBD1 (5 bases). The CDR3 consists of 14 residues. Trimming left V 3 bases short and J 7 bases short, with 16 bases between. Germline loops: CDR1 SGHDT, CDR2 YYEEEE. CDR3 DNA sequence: TGTGCCAGCAGCTCGGGACCGCCCGGGGGTGGCTACACCTTC. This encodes CASSSGPPGGGYTF. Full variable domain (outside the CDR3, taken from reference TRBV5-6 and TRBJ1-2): DAGVTQSPTHLIKTRGQQVTLRCSPKSGHDTVSWYQQALGQGPQFIFQYYEEEERQRGNFPDRFSGHQFPNYSSELNVNALLLGDSALYLCASSSGPPGGGYTFGSGTRLTVV.

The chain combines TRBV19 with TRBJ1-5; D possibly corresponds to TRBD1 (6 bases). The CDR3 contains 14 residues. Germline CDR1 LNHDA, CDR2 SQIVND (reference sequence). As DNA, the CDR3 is TGTGGTAATGGGGGGGCGGGTGTAAATCAGCCCCAGCATTTT. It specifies CGNGGAGVNQPQHF.

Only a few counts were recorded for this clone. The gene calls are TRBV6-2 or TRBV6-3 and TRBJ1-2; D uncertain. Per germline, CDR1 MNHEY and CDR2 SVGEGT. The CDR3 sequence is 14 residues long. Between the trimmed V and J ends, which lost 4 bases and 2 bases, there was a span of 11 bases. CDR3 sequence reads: CASSFELANYGYTF. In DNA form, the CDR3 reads TGTGCCAGCAGTTTTGAACTTGCGAACTATGGCTACACCTTC.

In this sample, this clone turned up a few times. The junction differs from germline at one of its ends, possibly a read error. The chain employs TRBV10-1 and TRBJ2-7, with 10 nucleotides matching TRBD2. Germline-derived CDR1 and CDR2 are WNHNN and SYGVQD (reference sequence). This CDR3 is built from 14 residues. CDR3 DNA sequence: TGCGCCAGCACTGAGCGGGGGGGCTCCTTAGAGCAGTACTTC. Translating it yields CASTERGGSLEQYF.

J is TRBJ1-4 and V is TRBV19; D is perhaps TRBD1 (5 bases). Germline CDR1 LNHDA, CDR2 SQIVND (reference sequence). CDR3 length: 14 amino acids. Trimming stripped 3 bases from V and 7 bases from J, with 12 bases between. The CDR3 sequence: CASSIRERGEKLFF. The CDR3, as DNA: TGTGCCAGTAGTATCCGGGAGAGGGGTGAAAAACTGTTTTTT. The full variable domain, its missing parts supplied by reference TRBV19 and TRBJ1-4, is DGGITQSPKYLFRKEGQNVTLSCEQNLNHDAMYWYRQDPGQGLRLIYYSQIVNDFQKGDIAEGYSVSREKKESFPLTVTSAQKNPTAFYLCASSIRERGEKLFFGSGTQLSVL.

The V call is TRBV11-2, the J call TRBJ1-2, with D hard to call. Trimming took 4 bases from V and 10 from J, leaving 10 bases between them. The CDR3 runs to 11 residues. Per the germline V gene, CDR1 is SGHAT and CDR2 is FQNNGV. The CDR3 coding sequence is TGTGCCAGCAGCTCATCGGTTGTCTACACCTTC. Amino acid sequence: CASSSSVVYTF.

CDR3: CASSAAGMNTEAFF. The CDR3 bases are TGCGCCAGCAGTGCTGCGGGTATGAACACTGAAGCTTTCTTT. V gene TRBV10-1 combines with J gene TRBJ1-1; D gene uncertain. Trimming cost V 4 bases and J 0 bases, with 9 bases left between them. Germline values: CDR1 WNHNN, CDR2 SYGVQD (reference sequence). This CDR3 has 14 amino acids.

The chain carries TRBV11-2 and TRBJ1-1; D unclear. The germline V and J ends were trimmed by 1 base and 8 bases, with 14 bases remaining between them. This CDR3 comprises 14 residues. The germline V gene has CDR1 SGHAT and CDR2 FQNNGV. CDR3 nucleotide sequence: TGTGCCAGCAGCTTAGGTCCTATGGGCCCCGAAGCTTTCTTT. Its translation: CASSLGPMGPEAFF.

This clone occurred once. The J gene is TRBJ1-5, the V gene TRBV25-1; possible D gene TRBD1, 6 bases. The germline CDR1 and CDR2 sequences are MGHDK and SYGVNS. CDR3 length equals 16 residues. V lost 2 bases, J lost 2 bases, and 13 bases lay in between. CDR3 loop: CASSEAGALGNQPQHF. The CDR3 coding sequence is TGTGCCAGCAGTGAAGCGGGGGCGTTAGGCAATCAGCCCCAGCATTTT.

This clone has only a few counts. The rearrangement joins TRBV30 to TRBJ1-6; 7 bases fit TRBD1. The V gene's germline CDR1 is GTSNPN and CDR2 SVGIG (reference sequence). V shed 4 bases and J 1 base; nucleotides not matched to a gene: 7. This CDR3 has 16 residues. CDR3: CAWTQQGWSYNSPLHF. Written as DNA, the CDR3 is TGTGCCTGGACTCAACAGGGGTGGTCCTATAATTCACCCCTCCACTTT. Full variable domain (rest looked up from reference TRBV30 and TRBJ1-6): SQTIHQWPATLVQPVGSPLSLECTVEGTSNPNLYWYRQAAGRGLQLLFYSVGIGQISSEVPQNLSASRPQDRQFILSSKKLLLSDSGFYLCAWTQQGWSYNSPLHFGNGTRLTVT.

CDR3 protein: CASSYSKGGEIYGYTF. In DNA form, the CDR3 reads TGTGCCAGCAGTTACTCGAAAGGCGGTGAGATCTATGGCTACACCTTC. This chain connects TRBV6-2 or TRBV6-3 to TRBJ1-2; unclear D gene. Trimming cost V 0 bases and J 4 bases, with 15 bases left between them. The CDR3 has 16 residues. CDR1 is MNHEY and CDR2 is SVGEGT in the germline V gene.

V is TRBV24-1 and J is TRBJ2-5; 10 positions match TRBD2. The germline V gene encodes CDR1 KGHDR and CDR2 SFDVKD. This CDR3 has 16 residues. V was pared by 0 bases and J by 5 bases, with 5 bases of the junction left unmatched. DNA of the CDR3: TGTGCCACCAGTGATTTGCCTAGCGGGGGAGGGGAGACCCAGTACTTC. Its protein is CATSDLPSGGGETQYF.

CDR3 protein: CASSQGLYSGNTIYF. As DNA, the CDR3 is TGCGCCAGCAGCCAAGGTCTGTACTCTGGAAACACCATATATTTT. The chain uses TRBV4-3 and TRBJ1-3; D unresolved. Trimming shortened V by 1 base and J by 0 bases, and 7 bases separated the two germline ends. This CDR3 spans 15 amino acids. Germline V lookup: CDR1 LGHNA, CDR2 YSLEER.

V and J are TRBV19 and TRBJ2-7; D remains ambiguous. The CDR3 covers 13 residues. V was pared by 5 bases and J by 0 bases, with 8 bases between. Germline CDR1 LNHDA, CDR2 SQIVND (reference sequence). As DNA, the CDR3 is TGTGCCAGTAGTTCGCTGAGCTCCTACGAGCAGTACTTC. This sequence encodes CASSSLSSYEQYF.

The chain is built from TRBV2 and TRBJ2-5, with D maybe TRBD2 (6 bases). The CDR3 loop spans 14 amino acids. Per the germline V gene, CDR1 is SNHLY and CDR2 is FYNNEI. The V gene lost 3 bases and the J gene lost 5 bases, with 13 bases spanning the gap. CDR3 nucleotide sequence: TGTGCCAGCAGTGAGGAGGGGTTGGGGGAGACCCAGTACTTC. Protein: CASSEEGLGETQYF.

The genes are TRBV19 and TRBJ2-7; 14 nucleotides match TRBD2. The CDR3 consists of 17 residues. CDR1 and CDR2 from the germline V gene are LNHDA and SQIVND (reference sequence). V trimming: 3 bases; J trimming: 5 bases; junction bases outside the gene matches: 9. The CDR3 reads CASSMGLAGAFRDEQYF. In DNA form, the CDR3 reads TGTGCCAGTAGTATGGGACTAGCGGGGGCGTTTCGGGACGAGCAGTACTTC.

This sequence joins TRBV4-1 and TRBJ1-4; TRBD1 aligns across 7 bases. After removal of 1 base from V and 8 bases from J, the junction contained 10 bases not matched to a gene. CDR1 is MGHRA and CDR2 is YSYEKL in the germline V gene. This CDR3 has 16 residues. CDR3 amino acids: CASSQGGTGAREKLFF. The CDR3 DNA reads TGCGCCAGCAGCCAAGGAGGTACAGGGGCTAGGGAAAAACTGTTTTTT.

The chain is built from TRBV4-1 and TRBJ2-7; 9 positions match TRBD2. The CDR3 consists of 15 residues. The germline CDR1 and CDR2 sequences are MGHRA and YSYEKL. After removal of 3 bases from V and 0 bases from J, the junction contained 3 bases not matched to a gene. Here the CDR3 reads CASSQPTSGSYEQYF. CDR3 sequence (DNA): TGCGCCAGCAGCCAGCCGACTAGCGGCTCCTACGAGCAGTACTTC.